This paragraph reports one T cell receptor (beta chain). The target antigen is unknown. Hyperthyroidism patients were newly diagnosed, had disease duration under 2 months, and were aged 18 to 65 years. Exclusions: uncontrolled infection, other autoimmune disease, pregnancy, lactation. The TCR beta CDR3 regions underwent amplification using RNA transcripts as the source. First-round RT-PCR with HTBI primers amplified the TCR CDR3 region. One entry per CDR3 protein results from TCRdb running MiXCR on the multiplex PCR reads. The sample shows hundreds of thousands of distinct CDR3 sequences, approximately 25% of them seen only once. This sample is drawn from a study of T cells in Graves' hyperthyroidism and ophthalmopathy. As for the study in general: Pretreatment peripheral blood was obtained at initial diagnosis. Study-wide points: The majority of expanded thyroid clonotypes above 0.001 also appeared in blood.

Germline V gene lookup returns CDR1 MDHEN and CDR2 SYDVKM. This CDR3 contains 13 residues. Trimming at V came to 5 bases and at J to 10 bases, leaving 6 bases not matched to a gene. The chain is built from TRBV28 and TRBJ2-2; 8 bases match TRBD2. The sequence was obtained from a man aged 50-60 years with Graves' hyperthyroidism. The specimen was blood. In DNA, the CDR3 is TGTGCCAGCAGTCGGGGGGGTGGAGAGGAGCTGTTTTTT. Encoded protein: CASSRGGGEELFF.